This T cell receptor (beta chain) stems from a study of blood T cell repertoires in COVID-19. In the study overall: Italy, Spain and the United States were the sources of the convalescent and acute COVID-19 samples. In each case, the material was cDNA or gDNA derived from T cells, B-cell-depleted T cells, or PBMCs.

This CDR3 has 16 residues. V shed 10 bases, J shed 3 bases, and the junction held 16 bases outside the gene matches. Germline CDR1 MDHEN, CDR2 SYDVKM. Under the authors' procedure: Estimates of nucleated cell counts were drawn from the amplification of reference gene primers. The data were produced by immunoSEQ multiplex PCR, yet TCRdb's version contains in-frame clones alone and is incomplete. The D gene and trimming were derived from the DNA, and the V and J assignments and clone size from that table. Found here are tens of thousands of clones, about 85% of them singletons; the top ten hold roughly 25%.

This sequence was found in a human donor in a cohort sampled during active COVID-19. This sequence joins TRBV28 and TRBJ2-7, with 9 bases that match TRBD2. Sequencing used peripheral blood. The CDR3 is CATFGGSGGPHYEQYF. Written as DNA, the CDR3 is TGTGCCACCTTTGGGGGTAGCGGGGGCCCACACTACGAGCAGTACTTC. The variable domain in full, with the rest retrieved from reference TRBV28 and TRBJ2-7, is DVKVTQSSRYLVKRTGEKVFLECVQDMDHENMFWYRQDPGLGLRLIYFSYDVKMKEKGDIPEGYSVSREKKERFSLILESASTNQTSMYLCATFGGSGGPHYEQYFGPGTRLTVT.